This TCR beta chain was recovered during a study of blood T cell repertoires in COVID-19. Turning to the study itself: The United States, Italy and Spain provided the acute and convalescent COVID-19 samples. PBMCs, B-cell-depleted T cells, or T cells were the source of the cDNA or gDNA that made up the material.

In the original processing: Amplification with reference gene primers provided the estimates of nucleated cell counts. Sequencing was performed with immunoSEQ multiplex PCR; in TCRdb, only in-frame clones are kept and a portion is missing. The D gene and trimming were derived from the DNA, and the V and J assignments and clone size from that table. The sample has roughly 180,000 clones; about 86% are singletons. The CDR3 loop spans 11 amino acids. Germline values: CDR1 MDHEN, CDR2 SYDVKM. V lost 11 bases, J lost 3 bases, and 11 bases lay in between. The TCR originated in a man aged 55 to 70 with acute or convalescent COVID-19. This chain links TRBV28 with TRBJ2-7; TRBD1 might be the D (5 bases). The sequencing input was peripheral blood. The DNA for the CDR3 is TGTGCCGTGCGGACAAACTACGAGCAGTACTTC. Its protein is CAVRTNYEQYF.